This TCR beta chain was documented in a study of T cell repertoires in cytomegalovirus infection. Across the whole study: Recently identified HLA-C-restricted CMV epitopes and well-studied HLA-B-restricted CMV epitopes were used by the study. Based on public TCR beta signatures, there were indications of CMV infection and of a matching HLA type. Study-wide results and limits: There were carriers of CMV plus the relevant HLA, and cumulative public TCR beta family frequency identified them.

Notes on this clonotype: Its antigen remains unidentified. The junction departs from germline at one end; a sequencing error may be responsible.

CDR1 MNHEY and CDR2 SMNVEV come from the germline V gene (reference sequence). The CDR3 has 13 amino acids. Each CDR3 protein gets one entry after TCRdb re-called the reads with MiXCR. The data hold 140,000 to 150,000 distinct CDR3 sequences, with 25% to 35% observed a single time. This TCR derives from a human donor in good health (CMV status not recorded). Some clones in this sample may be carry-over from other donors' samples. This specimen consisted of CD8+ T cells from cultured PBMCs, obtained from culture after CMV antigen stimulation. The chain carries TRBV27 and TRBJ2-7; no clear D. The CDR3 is CASSLSQLGEQYF. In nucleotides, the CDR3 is TGTGCCAGCAGTCTATCCCAGTTGGGCGAGCAGTACTTC.